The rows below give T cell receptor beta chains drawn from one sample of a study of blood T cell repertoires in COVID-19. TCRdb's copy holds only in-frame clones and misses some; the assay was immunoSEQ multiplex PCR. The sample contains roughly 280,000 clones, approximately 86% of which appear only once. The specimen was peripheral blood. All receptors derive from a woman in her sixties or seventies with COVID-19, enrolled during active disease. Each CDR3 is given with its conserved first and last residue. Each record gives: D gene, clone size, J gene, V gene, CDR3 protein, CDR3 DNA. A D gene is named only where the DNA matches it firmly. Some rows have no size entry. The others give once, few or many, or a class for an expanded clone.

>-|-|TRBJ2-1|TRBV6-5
CASSYSRYSYNEQFF
TGTGCCAGCAGTTACTCCCGGTACTCCTACAATGAGCAGTTCTTC
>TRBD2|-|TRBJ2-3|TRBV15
CATSRGSGSITDTQYF
TGTGCCACCAGCAGGGGTAGCGGGAGTATCACAGATACGCAGTATTTT
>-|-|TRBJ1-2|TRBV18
CASSPPGGGYTF
TGTGCCAGCTCACCCCCCGGTGGTGGCTACACCTTC
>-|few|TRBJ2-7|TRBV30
CAGRRDNSYEQYF
TGTGCCGGACGCCGGGACAACTCCTACGAGCAGTACTTC
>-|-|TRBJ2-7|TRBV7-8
CASSLGSVFYEQYF
TGTGCCAGCAGCTTAGGTTCTGTCTTCTACGAGCAGTACTTC
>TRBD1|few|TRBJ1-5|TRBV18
CASSPTGQIGNQPQHF
TGTGCCAGCTCACCTACGGGACAGATTGGCAATCAGCCCCAGCATTTT
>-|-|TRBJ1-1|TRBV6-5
CASNLLGRGGTAFF
TGTGCCAGCAACCTACTGGGTAGGGGAGGTACGGCTTTCTTT
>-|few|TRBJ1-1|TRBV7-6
CASSLIVSEAFF
TGTGCCAGCAGCTTAATCGTTAGTGAAGCTTTCTTT
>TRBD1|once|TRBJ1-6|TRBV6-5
CAIRSGTENSPLHF
TGTGCCATCCGGTCCGGGACAGAAAATTCACCCCTCCACTTT
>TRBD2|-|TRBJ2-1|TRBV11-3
CASSPGRYNEQFF
TGTGCCAGCAGCCCCGGGAGGTACAATGAGCAGTTCTTC
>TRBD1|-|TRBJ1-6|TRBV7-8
CASSDATGEASPLHF
TGTGCCAGCAGCGATGCGACAGGGGAGGCTTCACCCCTCCACTTT
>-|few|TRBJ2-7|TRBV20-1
CSARQGYEQYF
TGCAGTGCTAGACAGGGCTACGAGCAGTACTTC
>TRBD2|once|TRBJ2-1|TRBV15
CATSREVKLAGRNEQFF
TGTGCCACCAGCAGAGAGGTTAAACTAGCGGGGCGGAATGAGCAGTTCTTC
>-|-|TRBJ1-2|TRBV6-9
CASSLAIYGYTF
TGTGCCAGCAGTTTAGCGATATATGGCTACACCTTC
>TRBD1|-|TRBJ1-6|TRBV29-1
CSAGTGNSPLHF
TGCAGCGCAGGGACAGGGAATTCACCCCTCCACTTT
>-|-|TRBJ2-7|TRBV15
CATSRDRVGALYEQYF
TGTGCCACCAGCAGAGATCGGGTAGGGGCTCTCTACGAGCAGTACTTC
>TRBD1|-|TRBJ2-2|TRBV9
CASTHRDRANTGELFF
TGTGCCAGCACCCACCGGGACAGGGCGAACACCGGGGAGCTGTTTTTT
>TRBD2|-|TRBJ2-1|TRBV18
CASSPLAGEFTKEQFF
TGTGCCAGCTCACCACTAGCGGGAGAATTTACGAAGGAGCAGTTCTTC
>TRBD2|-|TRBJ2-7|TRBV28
CASSPIGGSYEQYF
TGTGCCAGCAGCCCCATCGGGGGGAGCTACGAGCAGTACTTC